This note documents a single TCR beta chain sequence. Antigen specificity is unknown. Drawing of blood for sampling happened at baseline, at cycle 4 day 1, and at cycle 7 day 1. The data derive from a study of OX40 agonist ivuxolimab in advanced cancers. Overall study: Each dose-escalation patient presented with hepatocellular carcinoma, melanoma, renal cell or head and neck cancer.

Study-level points and caveats: CD4+ and CD8+ blood T cells expanded clonally by week 6 at 0.1 to 3.0 mg/kg. Antigen specificity remained undetermined for the expanded peripheral T cells.

Here immunoSEQ multiplex PCR was the method, and the copy in TCRdb shows in-frame clones only, minus some. The sample records tens of thousands of clones, 87% being singletons. The length of the CDR3 is 12 residues. V lost 5 bases to trimming and J lost 6 bases, with 11 bases between them. The germline CDR1 and CDR2 sequences are SNHLY and FYNNEI. The sample here was CD4+ or CD8+ T cells sorted from blood, taken in a trial of the OX40 agonist ivuxolimab. The chain combines TRBV2 with TRBJ2-7; D not certain. This clonotype was obtained from an adult with an advanced solid tumor such as melanoma, head and neck, liver or kidney cancer. The CDR3 loop is CASSIRVSEQYV. The CDR3 DNA follows: TGTGCCAGCAGTATACGCGTGAGCGAGCAGTACGTC.